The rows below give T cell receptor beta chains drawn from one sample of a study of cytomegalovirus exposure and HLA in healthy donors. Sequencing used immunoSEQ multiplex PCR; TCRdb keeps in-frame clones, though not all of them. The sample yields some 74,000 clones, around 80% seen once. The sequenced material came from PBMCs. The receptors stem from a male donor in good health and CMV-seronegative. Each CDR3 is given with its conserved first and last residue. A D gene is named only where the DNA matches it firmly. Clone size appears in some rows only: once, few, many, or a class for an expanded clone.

CATWGGAGANVLTF | TGTGCCACCTGGGGGGGGGCTGGGGCCAACGTCCTGACTTTC | 14 | TRBD2 | TRBV6-6 | . | TRBJ2-6
CAWINRGDTYEQYF | TGTGCCTGGATTAACAGGGGCGATACCTACGAGCAGTACTTC | 14 | TRBD1 | TRBV30 | . | TRBJ2-7
CASSPTPGSTEAFF | TGTGCCAGCAGCCCAACCCCAGGGTCCACTGAAGCTTTCTTT | 14 | . | TRBV7-2 | few | TRBJ1-1
CASSPGQNSATQETQYF | TGTGCCAGCAGCCCGGGACAGAACAGCGCGACCCAAGAGACCCAGTACTTC | 17 | TRBD1 | TRBV11-2 | . | TRBJ2-5
CASRSDFNYGYTF | TGTGCCAGCAGATCGGACTTTAACTATGGCTACACCTTC | 13 | . | TRBV28 | . | TRBJ1-2
CASSGDNSGNTIYF | TGTGCCAGCAGTGGGGACAACTCTGGAAACACCATATATTTT | 14 | . | TRBV2 | . | TRBJ1-3
CASSPGQRYYEQYF | TGTGCCAGCAGCCCGGGACAGAGATACTACGAGCAGTACTTC | 14 | TRBD1 | TRBV7-9 | . | TRBJ2-7
CASSPRTGGGNSPLNF | TGTGCCAGCAGCCCCAGGACAGGGGGCGGTAATTCACCCCTCAACTTT | 16 | TRBD1 | TRBV7-2 | . | TRBJ1-6
CASSPQGKLDEQYF | TGTGCCAGTAGTCCGCAGGGCAAGTTGGACGAGCAGTACTTC | 14 | . | TRBV19 | . | TRBJ2-7
CASNHREGQGWFF | TGTGCCAGCAATCATAGGGAAGGACAGGGTTGGTTCTTC | 13 | TRBD1 | TRBV27 | . | TRBJ2-1
CASSNGQGAGEQYF | TGTGCCAGCAGCAATGGACAGGGGGCTGGCGAGCAGTACTTC | 14 | TRBD1 | TRBV5-6 | . | TRBJ2-7
CASSLASYEQYF | TGTGCCAGCAGTTTAGCGTCCTACGAGCAGTACTTC | 12 | . | TRBV27 | . | TRBJ2-7
CASSVLGGAPGEKLFF | TGTGCCAGCAGCGTATTAGGGGGCGCGCCGGGAGAAAAACTGTTTTTT | 16 | TRBD1 | TRBV9 | . | TRBJ1-4
CASSQGPGRRDQPQHF | TGCGCCAGCAGCCAAGGGCCGGGAAGGAGGGATCAGCCCCAGCATTTT | 16 | . | TRBV4-1 | . | TRBJ1-5
CASSPGRGSYNEQFF | TGTGCCAGCAGCCCAGGCCGGGGCTCCTACAATGAGCAGTTCTTC | 15 | . | TRBV7-6 | once | TRBJ2-1
CASTEEVDYEQYF | TGTGCCAGCACCGAAGAGGTAGACTACGAGCAGTACTTC | 13 | . | TRBV2 | . | TRBJ2-7
CATSRDEETQYF | TGTGCCACCAGCAGAGATGAGGAGACCCAGTACTTC | 12 | . | TRBV15 | . | TRBJ2-5
CASQGGTGVLGETQYF | TGTGCCAGCCAAGGTGGGACAGGGGTCCTTGGGGAGACCCAGTACTTC | 16 | TRBD1 | TRBV19 | . | TRBJ2-5
CASSLGQLNEKLFF | TGTGCCAGCAGCTTGGGACAGCTTAATGAAAAACTGTTTTTT | 14 | TRBD1 | TRBV7-6 | once | TRBJ1-4
CATSRDLYTNTEAFF | TGTGCCACCAGCAGAGATTTATACACCAACACTGAAGCTTTCTTT | 15 | . | TRBV15 | . | TRBJ1-1
CASKEALNTEAFF | TGTGCCAGTAAGGAGGCTCTGAACACTGAAGCTTTCTTT | 13 | . | TRBV19 | . | TRBJ1-1
CASSRSAGRGGDEQFF | TGTGCCAGTAGTCGCTCTGCTGGGCGGGGAGGAGATGAGCAGTTCTTC | 16 | . | TRBV19 | . | TRBJ2-1
CASSPRTLSGANVLTF | TGTGCCAGCAGCCCGCGGACACTCTCTGGGGCCAACGTCCTGACTTTC | 16 | . | TRBV5-4 | . | TRBJ2-6
CASSDPGDTNEKLFF | TGTGCCAGCAGTGATCCGGGGGATACTAATGAAAAACTGTTTTTT | 15 | . | TRBV6-1 | . | TRBJ1-4
CASSARQGYYNEQFF | TGTGCCAGCAGCGCCAGACAGGGGTACTACAATGAGCAGTTCTTC | 15 | TRBD1 | TRBV9 | . | TRBJ2-1
CASSLQQVTNTGELFF | TGTGCCAGCAGCTTGCAACAGGTCACGAACACCGGGGAGCTGTTTTTT | 16 | . | TRBV5-4 | . | TRBJ2-2
CASSQSRYGYTF | TGTGCCAGCAGTCAAAGCCGCTATGGCTACACCTTC | 12 | . | TRBV28 | . | TRBJ1-2
CSVGTSNYGYPF | TGCAGCGTTGGAACCTCTAACTATGGCTACCCCTTC | 12 | . | TRBV29-1 | . | TRBJ1-2
CASSRSDRVGNTIYF | TGTGCCAGTAGTAGGTCCGACAGGGTTGGAAACACCATATATTTT | 15 | TRBD1 | TRBV19 | . | TRBJ1-3
CASSTSPGYGEAFF | TGTGCCAGCAGTACCTCCCCAGGGTACGGTGAAGCTTTCTTT | 14 | . | TRBV6-6 | . | TRBJ1-1
CASSRTPGGRNTDTQYF | TGTGCCAGTAGTAGAACACCCGGAGGGCGGAACACAGATACGCAGTATTTT | 17 | . | TRBV19 | . | TRBJ2-3
CATRTAPNEKLFF | TGTGCCACCAGGACAGCACCTAATGAAAAACTGTTTTTT | 13 | . | TRBV10-3 | . | TRBJ1-4
CASSFGKATEAFF | TGTGCCAGCAGCTTCGGGAAAGCCACTGAAGCTTTCTTT | 13 | . | TRBV7-9 | . | TRBJ1-1
CASRSGDFNNEQFF | TGCGCCAGCAGAAGCGGGGACTTTAACAATGAGCAGTTCTTC | 14 | TRBD2 | TRBV10-2 | . | TRBJ2-1
CASSTSPGELFF | TGTGCCAGCAGTACTAGCCCCGGGGAGCTGTTTTTT | 12 | . | TRBV28 | . | TRBJ2-2
CASSNQGTAFF | TGTGCCAGCAGCAACCAGGGGACAGCTTTCTTT | 11 | . | TRBV6-5 | . | TRBJ1-1
CASSVTFARNTEAFF | TGTGCCAGCAGTGTAACATTCGCCCGGAACACTGAAGCTTTCTTT | 15 | . | TRBV2 | . | TRBJ1-1
CASSLFGGGPADTQYF | TGTGCCAGCAGCTTATTCGGGGGGGGTCCGGCAGATACGCAGTATTTT | 16 | TRBD2 | TRBV7-9 | . | TRBJ2-3
CASSLRGQGALSGRIETQYF | TGCGCCAGCAGCTTGCGCGGACAGGGGGCTCTGAGCGGGAGAATTGAGACCCAGTACTTC | 20 | TRBD1 | TRBV5-1 | . | TRBJ2-5
CASSSTSGGQETQYF | TGCGCCAGCAGCTCCACTAGCGGGGGCCAAGAGACCCAGTACTTC | 15 | TRBD2 | TRBV5-1 | . | TRBJ2-5
CASSSERVKAFF | TGTGCCAGCAGTTCTGAGAGGGTGAAAGCTTTCTTT | 12 | . | TRBV28 | . | TRBJ1-1
CASSVSRQGWETQYF | TGTGCCAGCAGTGTGTCCCGACAGGGTTGGGAGACCCAGTACTTC | 15 | TRBD1 | TRBV6-1 | . | TRBJ2-5
CASSFRGSYEQYF | TGTGCCAGCAGTTTTCGAGGATCCTACGAGCAGTACTTC | 13 | . | TRBV27 | . | TRBJ2-7
CASSFGQGAGNTIYF | TGTGCCAGCAGCTTCGGACAGGGCGCTGGAAACACCATATATTTT | 15 | TRBD1 | TRBV7-9 | . | TRBJ1-3
CASSPPWGVQEKLFF | TGTGCCAGCAGCCCGCCGTGGGGGGTGCAGGAAAAACTGTTTTTT | 15 | . | TRBV7-9 | . | TRBJ1-4
CAEKPLGGRDTEAFF | TGTGCCGAAAAACCCTTGGGGGGAAGGGACACTGAAGCTTTCTTT | 15 | . | TRBV19 | . | TRBJ1-1